The clone carrying this TCR beta chain was recorded a few times. Germline CDR1 reads DFQATT; CDR2 reads SNEGSKA (reference sequence). CDR3 size: 17 residues. V shed 2 bases and J 2 bases; nucleotides not matched to a gene: 11. Specified time point: blood at routine non-recurrence follow-up after resection. Without sorting, whole RNA was sequenced from tumor, nontumor lung or frozen PBMC. The source of the sample is a study of spatial heterogeneity in lung cancer. Via MiXCR, TCRdb re-called the 5' RACE reads, giving one row per CDR3 protein. The table includes 110,000 or so distinct CDR3 sequences, 11% detected once.

The sample in question was PBMCs, obtained at follow-up. The TCR sequence derives from a female donor with early-stage non-small cell lung cancer. This chain connects TRBV20-1 to TRBJ2-1, with 8 nucleotides matching TRBD1. The CDR3 here is CSARQGARFGTYNEQFF. Here the CDR3 DNA reads TGCAGTGCTAGACAGGGGGCGCGATTTGGGACCTACAATGAGCAGTTCTTC.